The TCR beta chain under discussion was sequenced for a study of blood T cell repertoires in COVID-19. Participant reports of clinical history set cohort assignment. This CDR3 contains 16 residues. Trimming at V came to 0 bases and at J to 6 bases, leaving 8 bases not matched to a gene. Germline assignment: CDR1 SGHDT and CDR2 YYEEEE. Authors' methods: Amplification with reference gene primers provided the estimates of nucleated cell counts. The assay was immunoSEQ multiplex PCR, and TCRdb's table has in-frame clones only and misses some. V, J and clone size are taken as reported in that table, and D and trimming were inferred from the DNA itself. Found here are roughly 170,000 clones, 81% of them singletons; the top ten hold roughly 5%.

The specimen was PBMCs or T cells enriched from blood (not recorded which). The chain is built from TRBV5-6 and TRBJ1-4; 7 positions match TRBD1. The TCR originated in a woman between 40 and 55 years old with acute COVID-19. This chain's CDR3 is CASSLGYRGAYEKLFF. In DNA, the CDR3 is TGTGCCAGCAGCTTGGGATACAGGGGCGCTTATGAAAAACTGTTTTTT.